This T cell receptor beta chain was sequenced in a study of technical replicates of blood from a few donors (dated by TCRdb to 2016 to 2017). Library prep was done by the immunoSEQ multiplex PCR assay. Not all clones reach the TCRdb copy of this immuneACCESS table, which keeps in-frame sequences only. Checked studies attribute under half of the gap to unresolved V genes and leave the rest unexplained. Across this sample there are under 15,000 clones, with roughly three quarters seen only once. Roughly 15% of the sample belongs to the ten largest clones. As concerns this clone: Its target antigen remains unknown. No base-level quality is on record; no much larger clone is a single base apart.

The CDR3 sequence holds 17 residues, the cysteine and phenylalanine included. The DNA shown is the 51-base CDR3, in frame from base 1. V loses 0 bases at its end and J loses 4 bases; junction bases beyond the gene matches: 9. The germline V gene provides CDR1 MGHRA and CDR2 YSYEKL. This sequence originates from a human donor in good health. This chain joins TRBV4-1 to TRBJ2-7, with 10 middle bases fitting TRBD2. The sample comprised PBMCs. The CDR3 corresponds to CASSQERTGTSVYEQYF. The DNA sequence is TGCGCCAGCAGCCAAGAGAGAACCGGGACTAGCGTGTACGAGCAGTACTTC.